This T cell receptor beta chain was captured in a study of blood T cell repertoires in COVID-19. Libraries were prepared by immunoSEQ multiplex PCR; TCRdb keeps only in-frame clonotypes and omits some of them. The profile shows about 220,000 clones, 80% to 85% of them singletons. Unmatched junction bases numbered 5, after V lost 4 bases and J lost 0 bases. The germline gives CDR1 KGHSH, CDR2 LQKENI. The CDR3 runs 15 residues. Sequencing was carried out using peripheral blood. This receptor was taken from a woman aged 55-69 years who had recovered from COVID-19. The chain carries TRBV18 and TRBJ1-1, with TRBD1 matching over 7 bases. The DNA for the CDR3 is TGTGCCAGCTCACTAACGACAGGGATGAACACTGAAGCTTTCTTT. This gives the protein CASSLTTGMNTEAFF.